Listed below are T cell receptor beta chains from one sample, sequenced in a study of blood T cell repertoires in COVID-19. TCRdb's table, derived via immunoSEQ multiplex PCR, lists solely in-frame clones and lacks some. The sample records around 150,000 clones, about 90% being singletons. The sequenced material came from peripheral blood. All receptors derive from a man aged 50-59 years with active COVID-19. Both conserved end residues are part of each CDR3. D genes are given only for firm matches. Only part of the rows carry a size: once, few, many, or a class if the clone is expanded.

d_call,j_call,clone_size,v_call,cdr3_aa,cdr3_nt
TRBD1,TRBJ2-7,once,TRBV19,CASSPGTVDEQYF,TGTGCCAGTAGTCCCGGGACAGTGGACGAGCAGTACTTC
TRBD2,TRBJ2-1,.,TRBV3-1/TRBV3-2,CASSQLRGGGSYNEQFF,TGTGCCAGCAGCCAGCTGCGGGGGGGAGGATCCTACAATGAGCAGTTCTTC
.,TRBJ1-2,.,TRBV11-2,CASSFSLASRGRDGYTF,TGTGCCAGCAGCTTTTCTCTAGCCTCCAGGGGAAGAGACGGCTACACCTTC
.,TRBJ2-5,.,TRBV11-3,CASSLGRQAQETQYF,TGTGCCAGCAGCTTAGGGCGACAGGCCCAAGAGACCCAGTACTTC
.,TRBJ2-3,.,TRBV5-1,CASSPGGHSTDTQYF,TGCGCCAGCAGCCCGGGGGGACACAGCACAGATACGCAGTATTTT
TRBD2,TRBJ2-2,.,TRBV30,CAWTGGADTGELFF,TGTGCCTGGACCGGGGGGGCCGACACCGGGGAGCTGTTTTTT
.,TRBJ1-5,.,TRBV19,CASSIPADRRGNQPQHF,TGTGCTAGTAGTATCCCGGCCGACAGGCGAGGCAATCAGCCCCAGCATTTT
TRBD2,TRBJ2-1,.,TRBV7-9,CASIAGRSSYNEQFF,TGTGCCAGTATAGCGGGGAGGAGCTCCTACAATGAGCAGTTCTTC
TRBD1,TRBJ2-7,.,TRBV10-3,CAISESVQGQYEQYF,TGTGCCATCAGTGAGTCGGTACAGGGACAGTACGAGCAGTACTTC
TRBD2,TRBJ2-1,.,TRBV5-6,CASSLRGTSYNEQFF,TGTGCCAGCAGCTTGCGAGGGACTAGTTACAATGAGCAGTTCTTC
TRBD2,TRBJ2-5,once,TRBV19,CASRTSGGSETQYF,TGTGCCAGCCGGACTAGCGGGGGTAGCGAGACCCAGTACTTC
.,TRBJ1-3,once,TRBV10-3,CAISGGGDTIYF,TGTGCCATCAGTGGCGGGGGGGACACCATATATTTT
.,TRBJ2-7,.,TRBV13,CASSLAGVAVEQYF,TGTGCCAGCAGCTTAGCCGGGGTAGCTGTCGAGCAGTACTTC
.,TRBJ1-1,.,TRBV12-3/TRBV12-4,CASSATVNTEAFF,TGTGCCAGCAGTGCGACAGTGAACACTGAAGCTTTCTTT
.,TRBJ1-4,.,TRBV27,CASRSYTSGGEKLFF,TGTGCCAGCAGGTCCTACACTTCGGGGGGGGAAAAACTGTTTTTT
TRBD1,TRBJ2-5,.,TRBV19,CASSPPGTGKETQYF,TGTGCCAGTAGTCCTCCCGGGACAGGGAAGGAGACCCAGTACTTC
.,TRBJ2-1,.,TRBV9,CASSGSRDEQFF,TGTGCCAGCAGCGGGTCGAGGGATGAGCAGTTCTTC
.,TRBJ2-3,.,TRBV6-1,CASSESLGVTQYF,TGTGCCAGCAGTGAAAGTTTGGGAGTTACGCAGTATTTT
TRBD1,TRBJ2-2,.,TRBV19,CASRSPGTGGTGELFF,TGTGCCAGTAGGAGTCCTGGGACAGGGGGCACCGGGGAGCTGTTTTTT
TRBD1,TRBJ1-2,.,TRBV11-2,CASSLSGQGDGYTF,TGTGCCAGCAGCTTATCTGGACAGGGGGATGGCTACACCTTC
.,TRBJ2-1,.,TRBV5-4,CASSLRGSYNEQFF,TGTGCCAGCAGCTTGCGGGGATCCTACAATGAGCAGTTCTTC
.,TRBJ2-1,.,TRBV6-1,CASSEGRASKFF,TGTGCCAGCAGTGAAGGGAGGGCTAGCAAGTTCTTC
.,TRBJ2-7,few,TRBV6-5,CAVRQGGTYEQYF,TGTGCCGTCAGGCAGGGTGGAACCTACGAGCAGTACTTC
TRBD2,TRBJ2-7,.,TRBV20-1,CSATSGHEQYF,TGCAGTGCCACTAGCGGACACGAGCAGTACTTC
.,TRBJ2-1,.,TRBV2,CASSEQYNEQFF,TGTGCCAGCAGTGAACAGTATAACGAGCAGTTCTTC
.,TRBJ1-2,.,TRBV11-1,CASSPDINYGYTF,TGTGCCAGCAGCCCCGACATTAACTATGGCTACACCTTC
.,TRBJ1-6,few,TRBV2,CASQGARQTPLHF,TGTGCCAGCCAAGGGGCCAGGCAGACGCCCCTCCACTTT
.,TRBJ1-5,once,TRBV6-4,CATSTPGKPQHF,TGTGCCACCTCGACGCCAGGGAAGCCCCAGCATTTT
.,TRBJ2-3,.,TRBV5-4,CASSLQGRTDTQYF,TGTGCCAGCAGCTTACAGGGACGCACAGATACGCAGTATTTT
.,TRBJ1-1,.,TRBV6-5,CASSRRGGRTEAFF,TGTGCCAGCAGCCGAAGGGGGGGGAGAACTGAAGCTTTCTTT
.,TRBJ1-4,.,TRBV4-2,CASSQEAGPVPNEKLFF,TGTGCCAGCAGCCAAGAAGCGGGGCCGGTTCCTAATGAAAAACTGTTTTTT
.,TRBJ1-2,.,TRBV20-1,CSAGGGYGYTF,TGCAGTGCTGGGGGGGGTTATGGCTACACCTTC
.,TRBJ1-5,.,TRBV6-5,CASNQRSNQPQHF,TGTGCCAGCAACCAGAGGAGCAATCAGCCCCAGCATTTT
.,TRBJ1-4,once,TRBV3-1/TRBV3-2,CASSRTLGEEKLFF,TGTGCCAGCAGCCGGACCCTCGGGGAGGAAAAACTGTTTTTT
.,TRBJ2-4,.,TRBV6-4,CASSDGQNIQYF,TGTGCCAGCAGTGACGGCCAAAACATTCAGTACTTC
.,TRBJ2-6,.,TRBV6-2/TRBV6-3,CASSRQHSGANVLTF,TGTGCCAGCAGTCGACAGCACTCTGGGGCCAACGTCCTGACTTTC
TRBD2,TRBJ2-5,.,TRBV11-3,CASSLRTSGDQETQYF,TGTGCCAGCAGCTTAAGGACTAGCGGGGACCAAGAGACCCAGTACTTC
.,TRBJ2-2,.,TRBV6-4,CASSFTVTGELFF,TGTGCCAGCAGTTTTACGGTAACCGGGGAGCTGTTTTTT
.,TRBJ1-2,.,TRBV6-6,CASSYSTRGGYTF,TGTGCCAGCAGTTACTCGACCCGGGGTGGCTACACCTTC
.,TRBJ2-3,once,TRBV25-1,CASSELLGTQYF,TGTGCCAGCAGTGAGTTACTAGGTACGCAGTATTTT
.,TRBJ1-1,.,TRBV7-6,CASSLSVGGMNTEAFF,TGTGCCAGCAGCTTAAGTGTAGGAGGGATGAACACTGAAGCTTTCTTT
.,TRBJ2-3,.,TRBV6-5,CASRVPPGSTDTQYF,TGTGCCAGCAGGGTTCCTCCGGGTAGCACAGATACGCAGTATTTT
.,TRBJ1-1,.,TRBV7-8,CASSLWTVRNTEAFF,TGTGCCAGCAGCCTATGGACAGTGAGAAACACTGAAGCTTTCTTT
.,TRBJ1-6,.,TRBV3-1/TRBV3-2,CASSQAQIQNSPLHF,TGTGCCAGCAGCCAAGCACAGATTCAGAATTCACCCCTCCACTTT
TRBD1,TRBJ1-2,.,TRBV28,CASRLPTLRDRGSYGYTF,TGTGCCAGCAGGTTGCCCACTCTCCGGGACAGGGGATCCTATGGCTACACCTTC